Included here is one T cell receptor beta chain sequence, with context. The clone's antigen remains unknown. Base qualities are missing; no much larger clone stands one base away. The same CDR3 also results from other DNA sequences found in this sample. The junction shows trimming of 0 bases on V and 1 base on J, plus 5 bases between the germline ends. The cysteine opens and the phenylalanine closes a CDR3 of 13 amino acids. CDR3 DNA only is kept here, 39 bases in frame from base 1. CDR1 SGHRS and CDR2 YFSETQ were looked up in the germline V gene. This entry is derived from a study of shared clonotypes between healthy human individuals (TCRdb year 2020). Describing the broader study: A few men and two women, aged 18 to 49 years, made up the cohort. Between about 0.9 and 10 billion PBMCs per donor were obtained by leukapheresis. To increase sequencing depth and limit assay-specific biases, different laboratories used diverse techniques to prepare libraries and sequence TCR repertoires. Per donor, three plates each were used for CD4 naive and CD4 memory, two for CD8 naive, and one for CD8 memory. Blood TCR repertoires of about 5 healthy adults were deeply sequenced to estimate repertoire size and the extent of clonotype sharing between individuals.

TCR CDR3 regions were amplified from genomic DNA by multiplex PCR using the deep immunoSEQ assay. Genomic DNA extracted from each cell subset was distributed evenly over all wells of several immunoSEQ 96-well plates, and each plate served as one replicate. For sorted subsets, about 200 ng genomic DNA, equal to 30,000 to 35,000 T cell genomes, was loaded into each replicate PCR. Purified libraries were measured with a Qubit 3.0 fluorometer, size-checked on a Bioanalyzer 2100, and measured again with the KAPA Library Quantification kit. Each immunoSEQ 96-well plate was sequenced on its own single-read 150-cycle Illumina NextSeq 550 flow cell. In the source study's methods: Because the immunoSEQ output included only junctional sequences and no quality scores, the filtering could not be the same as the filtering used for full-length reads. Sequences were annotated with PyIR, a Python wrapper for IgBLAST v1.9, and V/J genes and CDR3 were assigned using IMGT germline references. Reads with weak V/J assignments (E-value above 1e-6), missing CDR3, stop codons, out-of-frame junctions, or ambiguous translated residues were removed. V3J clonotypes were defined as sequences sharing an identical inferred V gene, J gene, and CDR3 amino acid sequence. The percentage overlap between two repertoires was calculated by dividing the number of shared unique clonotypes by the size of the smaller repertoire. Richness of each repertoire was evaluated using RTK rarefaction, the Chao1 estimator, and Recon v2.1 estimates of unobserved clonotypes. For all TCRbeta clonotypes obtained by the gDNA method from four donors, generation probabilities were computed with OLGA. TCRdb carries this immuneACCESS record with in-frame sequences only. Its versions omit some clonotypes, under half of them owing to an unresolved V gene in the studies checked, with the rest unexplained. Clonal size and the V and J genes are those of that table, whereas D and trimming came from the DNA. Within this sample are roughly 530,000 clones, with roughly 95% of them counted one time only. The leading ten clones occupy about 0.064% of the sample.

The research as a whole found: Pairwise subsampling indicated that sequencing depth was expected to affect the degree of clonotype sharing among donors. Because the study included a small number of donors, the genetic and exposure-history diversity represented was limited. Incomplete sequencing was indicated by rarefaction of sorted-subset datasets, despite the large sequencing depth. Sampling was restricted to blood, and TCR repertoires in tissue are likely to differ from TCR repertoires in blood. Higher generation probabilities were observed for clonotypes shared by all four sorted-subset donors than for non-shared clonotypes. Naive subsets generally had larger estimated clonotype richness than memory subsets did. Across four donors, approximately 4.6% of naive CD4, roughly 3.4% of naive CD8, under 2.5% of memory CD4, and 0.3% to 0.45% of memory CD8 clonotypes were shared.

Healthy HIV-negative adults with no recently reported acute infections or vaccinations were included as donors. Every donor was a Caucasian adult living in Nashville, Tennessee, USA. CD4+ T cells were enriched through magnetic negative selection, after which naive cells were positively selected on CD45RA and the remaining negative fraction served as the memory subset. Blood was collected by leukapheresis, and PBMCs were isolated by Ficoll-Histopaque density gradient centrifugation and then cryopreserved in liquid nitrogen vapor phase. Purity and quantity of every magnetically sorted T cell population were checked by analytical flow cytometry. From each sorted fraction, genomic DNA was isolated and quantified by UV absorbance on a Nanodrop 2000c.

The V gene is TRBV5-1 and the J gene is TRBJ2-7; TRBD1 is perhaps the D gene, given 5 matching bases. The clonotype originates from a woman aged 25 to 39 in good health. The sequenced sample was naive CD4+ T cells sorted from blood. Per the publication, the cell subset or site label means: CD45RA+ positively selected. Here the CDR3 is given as CASSLDRSYEQYF. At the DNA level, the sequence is TGCGCCAGCAGCTTGGACAGGTCCTACGAGCAGTACTTC.